This T cell receptor (beta chain) was retrieved from a study of blood T cell repertoires in COVID-19. Whole-study context: There were acute and convalescent COVID-19 samples, and they came from the United States, Italy and Spain. T cells, B-cell-depleted T cells, or PBMCs supplied cDNA or gDNA.

Under the authors' procedure: Reference gene primer amplification in the assay estimated nucleated cell counts. This table comes from immunoSEQ multiplex PCR, and its TCRdb copy is limited to in-frame clones, with some not included. Clone size and V and J calls were adopted from that table, with D and trimming inferred from the DNA. The sample contains about 60,000 clones, about 86% of which appear only once. The CDR3 length is 12 residues. The V gene's germline CDR1 is ENHRY and CDR2 SYGVKD. Trimming took 7 bases from V and 7 from J, leaving 13 bases between them. This receptor was obtained from a man aged 40-49 years with acute or convalescent COVID-19. Sequenced sample: peripheral blood. This chain joins TRBV10-3 and TRBJ1-2, with D tentatively TRBD1 (6 bases). DNA of the CDR3: TGTGCCATCACCCCAGGGGAAAGTGGCTACACCTTC. Translating gives CAITPGESGYTF.